Below, 29 T cell receptor beta chains from the same sample are listed, as sequenced in a study of blood T cell repertoires in COVID-19. TCRdb keeps only in-frame clones here, not all; method: immunoSEQ multiplex PCR. This table has approximately 38,000 clones, roughly 89% appearing once. Material for sequencing was peripheral blood. The receptors here all came from a human donor in a cohort sampled during active COVID-19.

J is TRBJ1-6 and V is TRBV6-5, with 8 bases lining up with TRBD1. The CDR3 length is 15 residues. Losses at the gene ends were 7 bases for V and 5 bases for J; bases not matched to a gene: 7. Germline CDR1 MNHEY, CDR2 SVGAGI. CDR3 DNA: TGTGCCAGCAAATCGGACAGGGTTGATAATTCACCCCTCCACTTT. Its translation is CASKSDRVDNSPLHF.

The chain uses TRBV18 and TRBJ1-2; 8 bases are a match to TRBD1. CDR1 and CDR2 (germline): KGHSH, LQKENI. The CDR3 runs 15 residues. J was trimmed by 6 bases and V by 0 bases; bases with no gene match: 6. In DNA form, the CDR3 reads TGTGCCAGCTCACCACCGCAGGGGGCGCAGGATGGCTACACCTTC. As protein: CASSPPQGAQDGYTF.

V usage is TRBV3-1 (or the pseudogene TRBV3-2) and J usage is TRBJ2-5; 8 positions match TRBD2. V shed 4 bases, J shed 5 bases, and the junction held 9 bases outside the gene matches. Looked up from germline, CDR1 is LGHDT and CDR2 is YNNKEL (reference sequence). This CDR3 region has 15 residues. CDR3 sequence (DNA): TGTGCCAGCAGCCCTTATGGCGGGGGGACCGAGACCCAGTACTTC. This codes for CASSPYGGGTETQYF.

The chain joins TRBV19 to TRBJ2-1, with TRBD2 matching 8 bases. Germline lookup yields CDR1 LNHDA and CDR2 SQIVND (reference sequence). The J segment lost 4 bases and the V segment lost 7 bases, leaving 12 bases of the junction unmatched. The CDR3 is 16 residues long. CDR3 bases: TGTGCCAGTACTATGAACAGCGGGGGCGATTACAATGAGCAGTTCTTC. It encodes CASTMNSGGDYNEQFF.

The chain is built from TRBV2 and TRBJ2-5; D is unclear. CDR1 and CDR2 (germline): SNHLY, FYNNEI. V lost 5 bases to trimming and J lost 2 bases, with 15 bases between them. The CDR3 is 15 amino acids. Here the CDR3 DNA reads TGTGCCAGCAGTACGCCACGATTTACTCAAGAGACCCAGTACTTC. Translated, it gives CASSTPRFTQETQYF. Filled out from reference TRBV2 and TRBJ2-5, the complete variable domain reads EPEVTQTPSHQVTQMGQEVILRCVPISNHLYFYWYRQILGQKVEFLVSFYNNEISEKSEIFDDQFSVERPDGSNFTLKIRSTKLEDSAMYFCASSTPRFTQETQYFGPGTRLLVL.

In this sample, this clone turned up once. This sequence joins TRBV5-4 and TRBJ2-7; TRBD2 matches 11 bases. The CDR3 totals 16 residues. Germline V CDR1 and CDR2: SGHNT, YYREEE (reference sequence). V was clipped by 0 bases and J by 6 bases; unmatched bases: 8. CDR3 residues: CASSLAGSGRAPEQYF. The CDR3 DNA reads TGTGCCAGCAGCTTGGCTGGTAGCGGGAGGGCCCCCGAGCAGTACTTC.

The chain couples TRBV5-4 to TRBJ2-2; 7 bases line up with TRBD2. The CDR3 sequence is 19 residues long. The V gene's germline CDR1 is SGHNT and CDR2 YYREEE (reference sequence). The V gene end was trimmed by 4 bases and the J gene end by 0 bases; junction bases not matched to a gene: 15. For the CDR3, the DNA is TGTGCCAGCAGCGCGGGAGTCGGACTTTTGAACCCGAACACCGGGGAGCTGTTTTTT. Amino acid sequence: CASSAGVGLLNPNTGELFF. The whole variable domain, remainder taken from reference TRBV5-4 and TRBJ2-2, is ETGVTQSPTHLIKTRGQQVTLRCSSQSGHNTVSWYQQALGQGPQFIFQYYREEENGRGNFPPRFSGLQFPNYSSELNVNALELDDSALYLCASSAGVGLLNPNTGELFFGEGSRLTVL.

The chain recombines TRBV4-1 with TRBJ1-3, with TRBD1 matching over 8 bases. The CDR3 contains 16 residues. J gave up 4 bases and V 0 bases, and 5 bases lay outside the gene matches. Germline CDR1 and CDR2: MGHRA and YSYEKL. Here the CDR3 reads CASSQDPTGGGNTIYF. CDR3 in DNA: TGCGCCAGCAGCCAAGACCCCACAGGGGGAGGAAACACCATATATTTT.

The gene calls are TRBV7-9 and TRBJ1-5; the D is unclear. The V gene lost 1 base and the J gene lost 4 bases, with 11 bases spanning the gap. The germline V gene has CDR1 SEHNR and CDR2 FQNEAQ (reference sequence). The CDR3 runs 15 residues. The CDR3 DNA reads TGTGCCAGCAGCTTAGGCGGAGGGTTAAATCAGCCCCAGCATTTT. This codes for CASSLGGGLNQPQHF.

The V gene is TRBV10-3, the J gene TRBJ1-2, with D possibly matching TRBD1 (6 bases). The CDR3 extends over 12 amino acids. Trimming cost V 8 bases and J 7 bases, with 14 bases left between them. The germline V gene has CDR1 ENHRY and CDR2 SYGVKD. The CDR3 sequence: CAISGGGIGYTF. As DNA, the CDR3 is TGTGCCATCTCGGGGGGGGGCATTGGCTACACCTTC.

The chain combines TRBV7-8 with TRBJ2-5, with TRBD2 matching over 8 bases. Germline CDR1 and CDR2: SGHVS and FQNEAQ. J gave up 1 base and V 5 bases, and 6 bases lay outside the gene matches. The CDR3 covers 15 residues. As DNA, the CDR3 is TGTGCCAGCAGCCGGAGCGGGGGATCCCAAGAGACCCAGTACTTC. This encodes CASSRSGGSQETQYF.

V and J are TRBV9 and TRBJ2-7; D remains unclear. Germline V gene sequence: CDR1 SGDLS, CDR2 YYNGEE. V gave up 0 bases and J gave up 4 bases, with 8 bases separating them. CDR3 length: 13 residues. The CDR3 is CASSVVQRYEQYF. CDR3 sequence (DNA): TGTGCCAGCAGCGTAGTACAGAGATACGAGCAGTACTTC.

The chain has TRBV5-1 and TRBJ1-1; D perhaps matches TRBD1 (5 bases). V gave up 2 bases and J gave up 7 bases, with 18 bases separating them. This CDR3 spans 15 amino acids. Germline V gene data show CDR1 as SGHRS and CDR2 as YFSETQ. Written as DNA, the CDR3 is TGCGCCAGCAGCTTTGTGTTTGGTCAGGGAAGTGAAGCTTTCTTT. Translated: CASSFVFGQGSEAFF.

This CDR3 reads CASSPEGSVLETQYF. CDR3 DNA sequence: TGTGCCAGCAGCCCGGAGGGCTCGGTGTTGGAGACCCAGTACTTC. The chain is built from TRBV9 and TRBJ2-5; TRBD2 might be the D (6 bases). The CDR3 runs to 15 residues. Germline V CDR1 and CDR2: SGDLS, YYNGEE. V shed 4 bases and J shed 5 bases, with 18 bases lying between them.

The chain employs TRBV5-1 and TRBJ1-1; D uncertain. Deletions cut 1 base from V and 1 base from J, with 8 bases between. The germline V gene encodes CDR1 SGHRS and CDR2 YFSETQ. The CDR3 length is 14 residues. This CDR3 reads CASSLNSGNTEAFF. Here the CDR3 DNA reads TGCGCCAGCAGCTTGAATTCAGGGAACACTGAAGCTTTCTTT.

The chain uses TRBV5-1 and TRBJ2-7, with 7 bases lining up with TRBD2. This CDR3 is 17 amino acids long. The V segment lost 0 bases and the J segment 1 base; nucleotides outside the gene matches: 10. The germline V gene has CDR1 SGHRS and CDR2 YFSETQ. CDR3 region: CASSLGGLGPKSYEQYF. For the CDR3, the DNA is TGCGCCAGCAGCTTGGGAGGACTAGGGCCCAAATCCTACGAGCAGTACTTC.

This clone was counted a few times. V and J are TRBV12-5 and TRBJ2-7; 11 bases are shared with TRBD1. Germline CDR1 LGHNT, CDR2 FRNRAP. The CDR3 contains 15 residues. With 6 bases clipped from V and 12 bases from J, the junction kept 16 bases outside the gene matches. DNA of the CDR3: TGTGCTAGTGGCACCGCCGGGACAGGGGGGAGGACGCGGTACTTC. It encodes CASGTAGTGGRTRYF.

The chain joins TRBV5-5 to TRBJ2-1; the match to TRBD2 covers 9 bases. There are 16 residues in the CDR3. Trimming removed 3 bases from V and 6 bases from J; junction bases left unmatched: 10. Germline V gene data show CDR1 as SGHKS and CDR2 as YYEKEE (reference sequence). CDR3 loop: CASSSLAGSPLNEQFF. Written as DNA, the CDR3 is TGTGCCAGCAGCTCGCTAGCGGGGTCTCCCCTCAATGAGCAGTTCTTC.

The chain employs TRBV5-4 and TRBJ2-1, with 15 bases matching TRBD2. The germline CDR1 and CDR2 sequences are SGHNT and YYREEE (reference sequence). CDR3 length: 15 amino acids. V dropped 4 bases and J dropped 7; count of bases not matched to a gene: 3. CDR3 loop: CASSTGLAGGNEQFF. The CDR3 region has the DNA TGTGCCAGCAGCACGGGACTAGCGGGAGGAAATGAGCAGTTCTTC.

The genes are TRBV21-1 and TRBJ1-5; TRBD1, the table's D call, lacks a check against the DNA. TRBV21-1 is annotated as a pseudogene. This CDR3 is 20 amino acids long. As DNA, the CDR3 is TGTGCCAGCAGGCACCATATCGGACAGGAAGAATACGATAGCAATCAGCCCCAGCATTTT. Amino acid sequence: CASRHHIGQEEYDSNQPQHF.

V usage is TRBV12-2 and J usage is TRBJ2-3; the table's D call, TRBD1, was not checked against the DNA. TRBV12-2 is listed as a pseudogene. The CDR3 contains 18 residues. The CDR3 protein is CASRPPGLGQGAIDTQYF. The CDR3 DNA is TGTGCAAGTCGCCCCCCGGGCTTGGGACAGGGGGCGATAGATACGCAGTATTTT.

The CDR3 coding sequence is TGTGCCAGCAGCTTATTCGGACAGGGGGCCGCCGGGGAGCTGTTTTTT. Amino acid sequence: CASSLFGQGAAGELFF. The rearrangement uses TRBV7-2 and TRBJ2-2; 11 positions agree with TRBD1. Germline CDR1 is SGHTA and CDR2 is FQGNSA. The length of the CDR3 is 16 residues. The V gene end was trimmed by 2 bases and the J gene end by 6 bases; junction bases not matched to a gene: 5.

CDR3 region: CASSPEIGAANEKLFF. In nucleotides, the CDR3 is TGTGCCAGCTCACCAGAAATTGGAGCGGCTAATGAAAAACTGTTTTTT. V and J are TRBV18 and TRBJ1-4; D not certain. Germline values: CDR1 KGHSH, CDR2 LQKENI. V lost 2 bases to trimming and J lost 3 bases, with 13 bases between them. The CDR3 is made up of 16 amino acids. The variable domain in full, with the rest retrieved from reference TRBV18 and TRBJ1-4, is NAGVMQNPRHLVRRRGQEARLRCSPMKGHSHVYWYRQLPEEGLKFMVYLQKENIIDESGMPKERFSAEFPKEGPSILRIQQVVRGDSAAYFCASSPEIGAANEKLFFGSGTQLSVL.

V usage is TRBV29-1 and J usage is TRBJ2-5; D is possibly TRBD2 (6 bases). V was trimmed by 4 bases and J by 10 bases, leaving 13 bases between them. Germline V gene sequence: CDR1 SQVTM, CDR2 ANQGSEA. This CDR3 contains 11 residues. CDR3 sequence: CSVGTGVVQYF. The DNA for the CDR3 is TGCAGCGTTGGTACGGGGGTGGTCCAGTACTTC.

This clone was detected only a few times. The chain carries TRBV27 and TRBJ1-5; tentative D call: TRBD1 (6 bases). The V and J ends lost 8 bases and 6 bases respectively, with 14 bases between them. CDR3 size: 13 residues. Germline-derived CDR1 and CDR2 are MNHEY and SMNVEV (reference sequence). Written as DNA, the CDR3 is TGTGCCAGCGCGCTGGGGGGGCGTCAGCCCCAGCATTTT. Translated, it gives CASALGGRQPQHF.

The CDR3 loop is CASSEGQGISYEQYF. The CDR3 DNA reads TGTGCCAGCAGCGAAGGACAGGGCATATCTTACGAGCAGTACTTC. V gene TRBV5-6 combines with J gene TRBJ2-7; 8 nucleotides agree with TRBD1. The V segment lost 4 bases and the J segment 4 bases; nucleotides outside the gene matches: 10. In germline, CDR1 is SGHDT, CDR2 YYEEEE. The CDR3 totals 15 residues.

The V call is TRBV11-2, the J call TRBJ1-5; D is undetermined. Between the trimmed V and J ends, which lost 5 bases and 7 bases, there was a span of 12 bases. The CDR3 totals 13 residues. Germline values: CDR1 SGHAT, CDR2 FQNNGV. This chain's CDR3 is CASSRKGGQPQHF. The CDR3 DNA sequence: TGTGCCAGCAGCAGGAAGGGAGGGCAGCCCCAGCATTTT.

V usage is TRBV9 and J usage is TRBJ1-2; D uncertain. Trimming removed 0 bases from V and 6 bases from J, with 12 bases in between. Looked up from germline, CDR1 is SGDLS and CDR2 is YYNGEE. CDR3 length: 14 residues. CDR3 loop: CASSVARGMDGYTF. CDR3 in DNA: TGTGCCAGCAGCGTAGCTAGAGGGATGGATGGCTACACCTTC.

The V gene is TRBV7-9, the J gene TRBJ2-7; a possible D gene is TRBD1 (6 bases). The CDR3 runs to 15 residues. Between the trimmed V and J ends, which lost 5 bases and 5 bases, there was a span of 19 bases. Per the germline V gene, CDR1 is SEHNR and CDR2 is FQNEAQ (reference sequence). The CDR3: CASSKREQGTHEQYF. The CDR3 bases are TGTGCCAGCAGCAAACGAGAACAGGGAACCCACGAGCAGTACTTC.